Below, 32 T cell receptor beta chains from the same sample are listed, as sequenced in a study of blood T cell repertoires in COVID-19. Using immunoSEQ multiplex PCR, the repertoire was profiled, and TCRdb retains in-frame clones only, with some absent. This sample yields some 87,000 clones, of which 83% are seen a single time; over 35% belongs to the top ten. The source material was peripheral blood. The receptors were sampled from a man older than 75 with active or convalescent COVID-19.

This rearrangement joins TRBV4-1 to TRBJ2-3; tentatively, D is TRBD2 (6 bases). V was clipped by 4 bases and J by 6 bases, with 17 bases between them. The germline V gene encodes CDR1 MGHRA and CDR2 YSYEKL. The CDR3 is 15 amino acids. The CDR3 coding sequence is TGCGCCAGCAGCCCCCGGGACTTGGGAGGCGATACGCAGTATTTT. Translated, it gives CASSPRDLGGDTQYF.

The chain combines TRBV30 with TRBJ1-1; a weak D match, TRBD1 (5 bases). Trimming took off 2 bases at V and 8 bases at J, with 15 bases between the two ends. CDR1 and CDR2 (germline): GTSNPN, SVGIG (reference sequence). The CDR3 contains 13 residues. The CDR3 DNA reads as TGTGCCTGGAGTCCACGGACAAGTCAAGAAGCTTTCTTT. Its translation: CAWSPRTSQEAFF.

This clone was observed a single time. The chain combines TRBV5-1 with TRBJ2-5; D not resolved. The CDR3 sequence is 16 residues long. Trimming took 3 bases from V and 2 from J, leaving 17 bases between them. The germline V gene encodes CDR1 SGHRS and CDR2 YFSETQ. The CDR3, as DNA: TGCGCCAGCAGCTACTCCGAGCAAAGAATACAAGAGACCCAGTACTTC. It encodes CASSYSEQRIQETQYF.

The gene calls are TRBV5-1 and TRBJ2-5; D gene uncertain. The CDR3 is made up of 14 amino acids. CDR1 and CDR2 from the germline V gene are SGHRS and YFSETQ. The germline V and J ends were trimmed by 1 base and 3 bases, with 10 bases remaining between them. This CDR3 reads CASSLTPQKETQYF. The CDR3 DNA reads TGCGCCAGCAGCTTGACCCCACAGAAAGAGACCCAGTACTTC.

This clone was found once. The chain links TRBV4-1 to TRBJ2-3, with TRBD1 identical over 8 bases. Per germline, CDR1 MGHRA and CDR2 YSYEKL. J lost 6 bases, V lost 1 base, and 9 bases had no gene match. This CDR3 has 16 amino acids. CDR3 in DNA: TGCGCCAGCAGCCAAGCACAGGGGGATATGACGGATACGCAGTATTTT. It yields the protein CASSQAQGDMTDTQYF.

Here the CDR3 reads CSVAGRLQETQYF. CDR3 DNA sequence: TGCAGCGTTGCAGGGCGACTCCAAGAGACCCAGTACTTC. The V call is TRBV29-1, the J call TRBJ2-5, with D perhaps TRBD1 (5 bases). Deletions cut 4 bases from V and 1 base from J, with 10 bases between. CDR3 length: 13 residues. Germline CDR1 reads SQVTM; CDR2 reads ANQGSEA.

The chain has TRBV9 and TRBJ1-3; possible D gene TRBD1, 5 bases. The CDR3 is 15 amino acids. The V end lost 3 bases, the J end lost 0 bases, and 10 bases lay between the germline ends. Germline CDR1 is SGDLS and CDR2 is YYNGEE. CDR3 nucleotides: TGTGCCAGCAGCGCCGCGGACATCTCTGGAAACACCATATATTTT. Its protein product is CASSAADISGNTIYF.

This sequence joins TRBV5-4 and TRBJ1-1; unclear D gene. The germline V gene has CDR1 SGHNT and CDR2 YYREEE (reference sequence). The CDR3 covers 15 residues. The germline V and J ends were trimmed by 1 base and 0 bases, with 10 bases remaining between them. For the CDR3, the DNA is TGTGCCAGCAGCTTGTGGAGTGCGATGAACACTGAAGCTTTCTTT. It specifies CASSLWSAMNTEAFF.

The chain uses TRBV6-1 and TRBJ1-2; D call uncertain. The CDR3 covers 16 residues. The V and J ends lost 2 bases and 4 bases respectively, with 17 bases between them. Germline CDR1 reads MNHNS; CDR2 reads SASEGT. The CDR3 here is CASSERPRGLSYGYTF. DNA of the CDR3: TGTGCCAGCAGTGAACGCCCCCGGGGTCTGAGCTATGGCTACACCTTC.

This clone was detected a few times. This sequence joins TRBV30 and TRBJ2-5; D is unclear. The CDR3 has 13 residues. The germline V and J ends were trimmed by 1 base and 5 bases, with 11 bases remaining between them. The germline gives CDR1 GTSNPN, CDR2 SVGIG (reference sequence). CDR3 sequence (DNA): TGTGCCTGGAGTGCCGCCCGGTCGGAGACCCAGTACTTC. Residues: CAWSAARSETQYF.

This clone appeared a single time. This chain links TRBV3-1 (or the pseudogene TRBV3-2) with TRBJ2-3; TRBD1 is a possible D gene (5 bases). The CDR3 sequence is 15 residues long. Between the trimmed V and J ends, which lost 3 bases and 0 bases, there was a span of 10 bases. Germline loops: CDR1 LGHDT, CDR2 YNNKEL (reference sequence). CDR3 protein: CASSQAGQSTDTQYF. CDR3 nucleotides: TGTGCCAGCAGCCAGGCCGGACAAAGCACAGATACGCAGTATTTT.

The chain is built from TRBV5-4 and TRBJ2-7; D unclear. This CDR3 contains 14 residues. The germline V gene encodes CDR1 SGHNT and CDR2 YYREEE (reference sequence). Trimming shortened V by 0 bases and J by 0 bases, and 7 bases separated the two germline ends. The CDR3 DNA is TGTGCCAGCAGCTTGGCGGTGAGCTCCTACGAGCAGTACTTC. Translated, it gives CASSLAVSSYEQYF. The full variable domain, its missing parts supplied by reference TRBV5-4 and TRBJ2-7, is ETGVTQSPTHLIKTRGQQVTLRCSSQSGHNTVSWYQQALGQGPQFIFQYYREEENGRGNFPPRFSGLQFPNYSSELNVNALELDDSALYLCASSLAVSSYEQYFGPGTRLTVT.

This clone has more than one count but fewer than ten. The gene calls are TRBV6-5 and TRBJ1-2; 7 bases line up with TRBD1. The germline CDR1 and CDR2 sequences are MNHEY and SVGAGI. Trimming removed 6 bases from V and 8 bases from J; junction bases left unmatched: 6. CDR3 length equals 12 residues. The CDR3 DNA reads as TGTGCCAGCAGGGGACAGCTCCCAGGCTACACCTTC. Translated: CASRGQLPGYTF.

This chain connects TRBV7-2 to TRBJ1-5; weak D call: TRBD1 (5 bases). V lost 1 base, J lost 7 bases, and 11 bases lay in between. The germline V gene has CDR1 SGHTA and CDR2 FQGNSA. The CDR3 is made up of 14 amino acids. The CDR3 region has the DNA TGTGCCAGCAGCTTAGTAGGGGTAGACCAGCCCCAGCATTTT. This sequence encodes CASSLVGVDQPQHF.

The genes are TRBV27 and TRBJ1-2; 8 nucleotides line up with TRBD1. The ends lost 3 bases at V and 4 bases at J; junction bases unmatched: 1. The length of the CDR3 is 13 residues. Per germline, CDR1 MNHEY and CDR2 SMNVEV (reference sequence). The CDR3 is CASSLTGAYGYTF. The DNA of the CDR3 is TGTGCCAGCAGTTTGACAGGGGCCTATGGCTACACCTTC.

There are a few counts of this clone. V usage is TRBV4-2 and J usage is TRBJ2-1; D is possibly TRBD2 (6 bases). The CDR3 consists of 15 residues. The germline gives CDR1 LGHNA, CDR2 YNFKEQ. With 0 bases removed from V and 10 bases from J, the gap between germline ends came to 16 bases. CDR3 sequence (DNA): TGTGCCAGCAGCCAAGATCCGCGGGATGTTGCGGAGCAGTTCTTC. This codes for CASSQDPRDVAEQFF.

CDR3 amino acids: CAISVGQGGTGELFF. The CDR3 bases are TGTGCCATCAGTGTTGGACAGGGTGGAACCGGGGAGCTGTTTTTT. The chain has TRBV10-3 and TRBJ2-2; 8 positions agree with TRBD1. Germline V gene data show CDR1 as ENHRY and CDR2 as SYGVKD. The J segment lost 5 bases and the V segment lost 4 bases, leaving 6 bases of the junction unmatched. This CDR3 spans 15 amino acids.

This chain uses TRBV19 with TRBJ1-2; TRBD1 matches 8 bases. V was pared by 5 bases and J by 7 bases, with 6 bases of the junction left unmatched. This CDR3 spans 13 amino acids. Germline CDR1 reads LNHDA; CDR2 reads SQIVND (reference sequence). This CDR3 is CASSGTGQSGYTF. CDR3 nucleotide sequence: TGTGCCAGTAGTGGGACAGGTCAAAGTGGCTACACCTTC.

The CDR3: CASREGGLGSEQFF. The CDR3 coding sequence is TGTGCCAGCAGGGAGGGCGGACTAGGGAGTGAGCAGTTCTTC. The chain joins TRBV28 to TRBJ2-1; 7 bases are shared with TRBD2. Trimming cost V 6 bases and J 9 bases; bases outside gene matches: 11. Germline V gene lookup returns CDR1 MDHEN and CDR2 SYDVKM. CDR3 size: 14 residues.

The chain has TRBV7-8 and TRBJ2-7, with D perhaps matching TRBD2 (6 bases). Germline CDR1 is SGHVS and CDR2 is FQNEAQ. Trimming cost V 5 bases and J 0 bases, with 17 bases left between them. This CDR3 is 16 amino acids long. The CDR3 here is CASSQGGGPRSYEQYF. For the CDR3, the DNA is TGTGCCAGCAGCCAAGGTGGAGGGCCCCGCTCCTACGAGCAGTACTTC.

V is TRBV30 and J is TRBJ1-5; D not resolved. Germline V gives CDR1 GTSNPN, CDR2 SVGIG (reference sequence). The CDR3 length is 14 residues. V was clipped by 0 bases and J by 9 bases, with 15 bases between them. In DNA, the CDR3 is TGTGCCTGGAGTGTAGGTCGGGAAGGTGGGCCCCAGCATTTT. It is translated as CAWSVGREGGPQHF.

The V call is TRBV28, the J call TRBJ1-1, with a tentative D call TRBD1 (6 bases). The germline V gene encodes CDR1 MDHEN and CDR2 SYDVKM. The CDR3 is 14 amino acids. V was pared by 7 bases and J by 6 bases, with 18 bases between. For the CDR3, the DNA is TGTGCCAGCACCTATCCAGGGGCGGTTGCTGAAGCTTTCTTT. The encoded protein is CASTYPGAVAEAFF.

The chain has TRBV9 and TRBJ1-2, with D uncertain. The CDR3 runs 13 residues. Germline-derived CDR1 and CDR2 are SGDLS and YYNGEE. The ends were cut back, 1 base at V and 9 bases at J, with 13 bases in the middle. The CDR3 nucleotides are TGTGCCAGCAGCGTAACGACATCGAGTAGCTACACCTTC. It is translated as CASSVTTSSSYTF. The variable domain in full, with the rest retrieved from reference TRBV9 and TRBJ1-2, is DSGVTQTPKHLITATGQRVTLRCSPRSGDLSVYWYQQSLDQGLQFLIQYYNGEERAKGNILERFSAQQFPDLHSELNLSSLELGDSALYFCASSVTTSSSYTFGSGTRLTVV.

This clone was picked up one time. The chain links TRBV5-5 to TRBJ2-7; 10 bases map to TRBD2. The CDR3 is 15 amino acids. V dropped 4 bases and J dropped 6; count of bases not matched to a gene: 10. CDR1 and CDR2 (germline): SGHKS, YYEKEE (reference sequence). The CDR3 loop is CASSPRGPSGSEQYF. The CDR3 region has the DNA TGTGCCAGCAGCCCCCGGGGCCCTAGCGGGAGCGAGCAGTACTTC.

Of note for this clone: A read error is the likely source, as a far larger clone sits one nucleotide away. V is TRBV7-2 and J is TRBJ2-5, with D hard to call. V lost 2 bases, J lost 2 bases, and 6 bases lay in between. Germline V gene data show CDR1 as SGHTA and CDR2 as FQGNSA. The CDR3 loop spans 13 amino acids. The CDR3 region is CASSLSGQETQYF. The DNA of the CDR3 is TGTGCCAGCAGCTTATCGGGTCAAGAGACCCAGTACTTC.

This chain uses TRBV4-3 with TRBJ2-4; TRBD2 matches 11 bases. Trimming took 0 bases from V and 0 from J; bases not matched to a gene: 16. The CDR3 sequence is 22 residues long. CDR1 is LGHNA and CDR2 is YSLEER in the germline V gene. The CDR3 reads CASSQEAPLGTSGKGAKNIQYF. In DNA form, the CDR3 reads TGCGCCAGCAGCCAAGAGGCGCCCCTTGGGACTAGCGGAAAGGGAGCCAAAAACATTCAGTACTTC.

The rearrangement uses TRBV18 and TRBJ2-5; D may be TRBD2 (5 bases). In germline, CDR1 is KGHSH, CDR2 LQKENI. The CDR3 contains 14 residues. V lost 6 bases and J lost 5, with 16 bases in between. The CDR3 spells CASSRDGRGETQYF. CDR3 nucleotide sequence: TGTGCCAGCTCCCGCGATGGTAGAGGGGAGACCCAGTACTTC.

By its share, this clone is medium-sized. The CDR3 loop is CASSLVVGGINNEQFF. CDR3 coding DNA: TGTGCCAGCAGCTTAGTGGTCGGGGGGATCAACAATGAGCAGTTCTTC. The chain joins TRBV7-9 to TRBJ2-1; 7 nucleotides align to TRBD2. With 1 base clipped from V and 5 bases from J, the junction kept 8 bases outside the gene matches. This CDR3 has 16 amino acids. The V gene's germline CDR1 is SEHNR and CDR2 FQNEAQ (reference sequence). The whole variable domain, filled in from reference TRBV7-9 and TRBJ2-1, reads DTGVSQNPRHKITKRGQNVTFRCDPISEHNRLYWYRQTLGQGPEFLTYFQNEAQLEKSRLLSDRFSAERPKGSFSTLEIQRTEQGDSAMYLCASSLVVGGINNEQFFGPGTRLTVL.

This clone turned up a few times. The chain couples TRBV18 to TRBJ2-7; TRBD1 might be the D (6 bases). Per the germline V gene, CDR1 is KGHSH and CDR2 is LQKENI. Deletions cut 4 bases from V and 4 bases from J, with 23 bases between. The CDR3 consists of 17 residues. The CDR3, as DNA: TGTGCCAGCTCACGATCCCCCTTGTCGGACAGCGCGTACGAGCAGTACTTC. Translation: CASSRSPLSDSAYEQYF.

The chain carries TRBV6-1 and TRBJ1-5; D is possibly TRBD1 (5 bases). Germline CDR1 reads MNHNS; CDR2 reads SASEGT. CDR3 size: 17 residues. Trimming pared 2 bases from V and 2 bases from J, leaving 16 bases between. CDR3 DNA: TGTGCCAGCAGTGAACGGGCCCGTCAAGGGGGCAATCAGCCCCAGCATTTT. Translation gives CASSERARQGGNQPQHF.

CDR3 bases: TGTGCCACCGGACGGGGGAACACTGAAGCTTTCTTT. Translation: CATGRGNTEAFF. This sequence joins TRBV12-3 or TRBV12-4 and TRBJ1-1; D unresolved. V dropped 10 bases and J dropped 1 base, with 10 bases sitting between them. The CDR3 contains 12 residues.

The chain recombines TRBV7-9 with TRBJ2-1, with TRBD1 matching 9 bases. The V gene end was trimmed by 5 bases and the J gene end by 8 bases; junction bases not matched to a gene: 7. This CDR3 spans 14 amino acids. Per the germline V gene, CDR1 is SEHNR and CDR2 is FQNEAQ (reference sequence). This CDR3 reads CASSTRDRVDEQFF. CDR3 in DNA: TGTGCCAGCAGCACGAGGGACAGGGTCGATGAGCAGTTCTTC.